The sequence of this T cell receptor beta chain was determined in a study of blood T cells in healthy people across ages. Overall study findings and caveats: The diversity estimates, figures obtained from one million T cells, were considered underestimates.

The germline V gene encodes CDR1 SGHRS and CDR2 YFSETQ. Losses at the gene ends were 6 bases for V and 1 base for J; bases not matched to a gene: 2. The CDR3 totals 15 residues. The second PCR ran about 6 to 12 cycles with a sample-barcoded 5' primer and J-beta primers. TCRdb passed the 5' RACE reads through MiXCR, listing each CDR3 protein once. The table records fewer than 650,000 distinct CDR3 sequences, around 27% of them present only once. This clonotype was recorded a few times. The antigen is not known. These data were also reused for a study on T cells of mothers and their children. That work states: For cDNA synthesis, the complete extracted RNA was used (1.5 ug per 15 ul).

This TCR was sampled from a boy aged 2 to 9 in good health. Sequenced material: blood. The chain recombines TRBV5-1 with TRBJ2-2; 11 nucleotides agree with TRBD1. The CDR3 here is CASTGTGGNTGELFF. The CDR3 DNA is TGCGCCAGCACCGGGACAGGGGGGAACACCGGGGAGCTGTTTTTT.